The 31 T cell receptor beta chains below all came from one sample that was sequenced in a study of blood T cell repertoires in COVID-19. Profiled with immunoSEQ multiplex PCR; TCRdb holds only in-frame clones, not every one. The table includes about 170,000 clones, about 92% detected once. Sequencing was performed on peripheral blood. Receptors originate from a man aged 25 to 40 with COVID-19, enrolled during active disease.

The rearrangement uses TRBV11-2 and TRBJ2-1; tentatively, D is TRBD1 (6 bases). The CDR3 runs 14 residues. V was shortened by 1 base and J by 6 bases, with 10 bases between the two germline ends. Germline V gene data show CDR1 as SGHAT and CDR2 as FQNNGV. The CDR3 loop reads CASSLVAGVNEQFF. The CDR3 nucleotides are TGTGCCAGCAGCTTAGTGGCAGGGGTCAATGAGCAGTTCTTC.

This chain connects TRBV4-1 to TRBJ2-2, with a tentative D call TRBD2 (5 bases). The V end was cut by 1 base, the J end by 6 bases, with 9 bases between. Germline V gene sequence: CDR1 MGHRA, CDR2 YSYEKL. This CDR3 is built from 14 residues. The DNA of the CDR3 is TGCGCCAGCAGCCAAGGACTAATCGCCGGGGAGCTGTTTTTT. Its translation is CASSQGLIAGELFF.

For this clone: An end of the junction does not agree with germline; a read error may underlie this. The chain uses TRBV11-2 and TRBJ2-2; possible D gene TRBD1, 6 bases. Germline V lookup: CDR1 SGHAT, CDR2 FQNNGV. The CDR3 has 15 amino acids. CDR3 residues: CASSFRDTNTGELFF. CDR3 in DNA: TGTGCTAGCAGCTTTCGGGACACAAACACCGGGGAGCTGTTTTTT.

This clone was counted a few times. Here the CDR3 reads CASSPYRVEAYGYTF. Here the CDR3 DNA reads TGTGCCAGCAGCCCATACAGGGTGGAGGCCTATGGCTACACCTTC. V and J are TRBV7-2 and TRBJ1-2; the D gene is possibly TRBD1 (6 bases). V dropped 5 bases and J dropped 4 bases, with 17 bases sitting between them. The CDR3 runs to 15 residues. Germline V gives CDR1 SGHTA, CDR2 FQGNSA.

The V and J genes are TRBV4-2 and TRBJ2-6; 9 bases are a match to TRBD2. The CDR3 totals 18 residues. V gave up 0 bases and J gave up 1 base; unmatched junction bases: 4. Germline V gene data show CDR1 as LGHNA and CDR2 as YNFKEQ. CDR3 in DNA: TGTGCCAGCAGCCAAGAATTAGCGGGAGTTTCTGGGGCCAACGTCCTGACTTTC. Protein: CASSQELAGVSGANVLTF.

The V gene is TRBV5-1, the J gene TRBJ1-1; TRBD1 agrees at 7 bases. Germline trimming cut 0 bases from V and 3 bases from J; bases unmatched to any gene: 5. The CDR3 is 15 amino acids. Germline CDR1 is SGHRS and CDR2 is YFSETQ. The CDR3 DNA reads as TGCGCCAGCAGCTTGGAGACAGGGCCTTACACTGAAGCTTTCTTT. Amino acids: CASSLETGPYTEAFF.

The chain couples TRBV7-3 to TRBJ2-1; TRBD1 is a possible D gene (5 bases). With 1 base removed from V and 5 bases from J, the gap between germline ends came to 15 bases. Germline values: CDR1 SGHTA, CDR2 FQGTGA. The CDR3 totals 16 residues. Here the CDR3 reads CASSLMGNGHDNEQFF. The CDR3 DNA reads as TGTGCCAGCAGCTTAATGGGTAACGGACACGACAATGAGCAGTTCTTC.

The chain carries TRBV19 and TRBJ2-1; 11 bases map to TRBD2. Germline V lookup: CDR1 LNHDA, CDR2 SQIVND (reference sequence). The CDR3 is 17 amino acids. The trim removed 8 bases at V and 0 bases at J, leaving 9 bases unmatched. As DNA, the CDR3 is TGTGCCAGTCACGGGACTAGCGGAGGGAGCTCCTACAATGAGCAGTTCTTC. It is translated as CASHGTSGGSSYNEQFF.

The V gene is TRBV29-1, the J gene TRBJ1-2; D remains unclear. CDR3 length: 11 residues. V dropped 3 bases and J dropped 1 base, with 3 bases sitting between them. Germline V lookup: CDR1 SQVTM, CDR2 ANQGSEA. As DNA, the CDR3 is TGCAGCGTTGACAGTAACTATGGCTACACCTTC. Amino acid sequence: CSVDSNYGYTF.

This sequence joins TRBV27 and TRBJ2-7; 9 bases map to TRBD1. Germline lookup yields CDR1 MNHEY and CDR2 SMNVEV (reference sequence). The V and J ends lost 8 bases and 3 bases, in that order; junction bases with no gene match: 5. The CDR3 consists of 13 residues. CDR3 DNA: TGTGCCAGCGGGGACAGGGATGGCTACGAGCAGTACTTC. It encodes CASGDRDGYEQYF.

The count of this clone is one. The chain recombines TRBV25-1 with TRBJ1-6; 7 bases match TRBD1. V lost 1 base to trimming and J lost 7 bases; unmatched junction nucleotides: 13. Germline loops: CDR1 MGHDK, CDR2 SYGVNS. The CDR3 is 18 residues long. CDR3 nucleotides: TGTGCCAGCAGTGAATTCCACAGATACAGGGGAAGGAATTCACCCCTCCACTTT. Encoded protein: CASSEFHRYRGRNSPLHF.

The chain combines TRBV7-9 with TRBJ2-1, with D possibly matching TRBD2 (6 bases). Germline V CDR1 and CDR2: SEHNR, FQNEAQ (reference sequence). Deletions cut 3 bases from V and 2 bases from J, with 11 bases between. The CDR3 runs 15 residues. The CDR3 here is CASSLRASAYNEQFF. The DNA for the CDR3 is TGTGCCAGCAGCTTGAGGGCTAGCGCCTACAATGAGCAGTTCTTC.

V and J are TRBV14 and TRBJ1-2, with TRBD1 matching 10 bases. This CDR3 has 14 residues. Germline V gives CDR1 SGHDN, CDR2 FVKESK. Unmatched junction bases numbered 13, after V lost 10 bases and J lost 8 bases. The CDR3 reads CATQSGTGDWGYTF. CDR3 bases: TGTGCCACCCAGAGCGGGACAGGGGACTGGGGCTACACCTTC.

The chain recombines TRBV5-6 with TRBJ2-4, with TRBD2 identical over 11 bases. Per the germline V gene, CDR1 is SGHDT and CDR2 is YYEEEE. Unmatched junction bases numbered 1, after V lost 2 bases and J lost 3 bases. CDR3 length: 15 residues. This CDR3 reads CASSLLAGVKNIQYF. CDR3 DNA sequence: TGTGCCAGCAGCTTACTAGCGGGAGTCAAAAACATTCAGTACTTC.

The CDR3 DNA follows: TGTGCCAGCAGCTTCAGCGGGGCCTACGAGCAGTACTTC. Translation: CASSFSGAYEQYF. The V and J genes are TRBV7-2 and TRBJ2-7; 7 nucleotides agree with TRBD2. Germline V gene data show CDR1 as SGHTA and CDR2 as FQGNSA. The CDR3 spans 13 residues. V was clipped by 3 bases and J by 2 bases; unmatched bases: 1.

This chain uses TRBV7-3 with TRBJ1-6, with 9 bases matching TRBD1. Trimming cost V 1 base and J 6 bases; bases outside gene matches: 7. Germline CDR1 and CDR2: SGHTA and FQGTGA. The CDR3 is made up of 17 amino acids. The CDR3 region has the DNA TGTGCCAGCAGCTTAAAGATACAGGGGGCTTCTAATTCACCCCTCCACTTT. Amino acids: CASSLKIQGASNSPLHF.

DNA for the CDR3: TGTGCCAGCAGCCAAGATCAGGGGGCGGGCGGCTACACCTTC. Its protein product is CASSQDQGAGGYTF. This chain links TRBV4-2 with TRBJ1-2; TRBD1 matches at 8 bases. Germline V gene sequence: CDR1 LGHNA, CDR2 YNFKEQ. J gave up 8 bases and V 0 bases, and 5 bases lay outside the gene matches. This CDR3 comprises 14 residues.

This rearrangement joins TRBV15 to TRBJ2-2, with 10 bases fitting TRBD2. CDR3 size: 14 residues. Trimming removed 9 bases from V and 2 bases from J; junction bases left unmatched: 3. Germline CDR1 LNHNV, CDR2 YYDKDF (reference sequence). This chain's CDR3 is CATRTSGNTGELFF. The CDR3 DNA follows: TGTGCCACTCGGACTAGCGGAAACACCGGGGAGCTGTTTTTT.

As to this clone: This sample includes further DNA sequences coding for the same CDR3. The CDR3 bases are TGTGCCATCAGTGACAGGGAATCCAATCAGCCCCAGCATTTT. It encodes CAISDRESNQPQHF. The J gene is TRBJ1-5, the V gene TRBV10-3; possible D gene TRBD1, 5 bases. CDR1 and CDR2 from the germline V gene are ENHRY and SYGVKD. The CDR3 has 14 amino acids. The V end lost 3 bases, the J end lost 3 bases, and 9 bases lay between the germline ends.

The chain is built from TRBV28 and TRBJ2-4; 8 bases fit TRBD2. The germline V gene encodes CDR1 MDHEN and CDR2 SYDVKM. The CDR3 totals 15 residues. V lost 6 bases, J lost 3 bases, and 7 bases stayed unmatched. The DNA of the CDR3 is TGTGCCAGCAGCAAACTAGCGGCGGGCAAAAACATTCAGTACTTC. Amino acids: CASSKLAAGKNIQYF.

For the CDR3, the DNA is TGTGCCAGCAGCTTAGGGAGCGGGGGAGCAGATACGCAGTATTTT. Translation: CASSLGSGGADTQYF. The chain combines TRBV11-2 with TRBJ2-3; 8 bases map to TRBD2. CDR3 size: 15 residues. Germline-derived CDR1 and CDR2 are SGHAT and FQNNGV. V trimming: 1 base; J trimming: 4 bases; junction bases outside the gene matches: 4.

The count of this clone is one. The CDR3 DNA is TGTGCCAGCAGTGACTCGGCTAGGGGCAGGCCGCCAAGGGGCTACACCTTC. Protein sequence: CASSDSARGRPPRGYTF. The chain couples TRBV6-4 to TRBJ1-2; possibly TRBD1 for D (5 bases). Germline CDR1 reads MRHNA; CDR2 reads SNTAGT. The CDR3 extends over 17 amino acids. V shed 0 bases and J shed 8 bases, with 22 bases lying between them.

This chain connects TRBV11-2 to TRBJ1-2; D remains unclear. Trimming took 5 bases from V and 2 from J, leaving 9 bases between them. CDR1 is SGHAT and CDR2 is FQNNGV in the germline V gene. The CDR3 runs to 13 residues. CDR3 region: CASSQTANYGYTF. The CDR3 DNA is TGTGCCAGCAGCCAGACTGCGAACTATGGCTACACCTTC.

The V and J genes are TRBV3-1 (or the pseudogene TRBV3-2) and TRBJ2-3, with 7 positions matching TRBD2. CDR3 length equals 16 residues. With 1 base clipped from V and 1 base from J, the junction kept 5 bases outside the gene matches. The germline V gene encodes CDR1 LGHDT and CDR2 YNNKEL (reference sequence). CDR3 sequence reads: CASSQGYGRGTDTQYF. The CDR3 DNA reads as TGTGCCAGCAGCCAAGGATATGGGAGGGGCACAGATACGCAGTATTTT.

This chain uses TRBV7-9 with TRBJ2-1; the match to TRBD1 covers 8 bases. V lost 1 base, J lost 7 bases, and 6 bases stayed unmatched. Germline V CDR1 and CDR2: SEHNR, FQNEAQ (reference sequence). CDR3 length: 15 residues. CDR3 sequence: CASSLGTGLKNEQFF. CDR3 in DNA: TGTGCCAGCAGCTTAGGGACAGGGTTAAAGAATGAGCAGTTCTTC.

This chain joins TRBV11-2 and TRBJ2-7, with D perhaps TRBD2 (5 bases). Germline CDR1 SGHAT, CDR2 FQNNGV. The CDR3 extends over 15 amino acids. The germline V and J ends were trimmed by 0 bases and 4 bases, with 13 bases remaining between them. CDR3 amino acids: CASSLEAAALYEQYF. The CDR3 coding sequence is TGTGCCAGCAGCTTAGAAGCGGCGGCCCTATACGAGCAGTACTTC.

The rearrangement joins TRBV12-5 to TRBJ1-2, with 7 bases matching TRBD1. Per germline, CDR1 LGHNT and CDR2 FRNRAP. The CDR3 is 16 amino acids. The junction had 18 bases not matched to a gene; V was cut back by 6 bases and J by 8 bases. The CDR3 here is CASGNQTGATSSGYTF. CDR3 DNA sequence: TGTGCTAGTGGCAACCAAACAGGGGCCACGTCGTCCGGCTACACCTTC.

The chain couples TRBV30 to TRBJ2-3; either TRBD1 or TRBD2 may fit D (6 bases each). The CDR3 runs 13 residues. Germline V CDR1 and CDR2: GTSNPN, SVGIG (reference sequence). The CDR3, as DNA: TGTGCTTGGGGGGCGGACACCACAGATACGCAGTATTTT. Residues: CAWGADTTDTQYF.

The chain recombines TRBV4-1 with TRBJ2-3, with D uncertain. In germline, CDR1 is MGHRA, CDR2 YSYEKL. Trimming shortened V by 0 bases and J by 6 bases, and 16 bases separated the two germline ends. The CDR3 length is 16 residues. The CDR3 bases are TGCGCCAGCAGCCAAGATGGTACGTGGGCCCTGGATACGCAGTATTTT. Translated, it gives CASSQDGTWALDTQYF.

The V gene is TRBV19, the J gene TRBJ1-1; 7 nucleotides align to TRBD1. The CDR3 is made up of 17 amino acids. Trimming at V came to 10 bases and at J to 0 bases, leaving 17 bases not matched to a gene. Per the germline V gene, CDR1 is LNHDA and CDR2 is SQIVND (reference sequence). The CDR3 region is CAISSGRGLALNTEAFF. CDR3 DNA: TGTGCCATCTCCTCAGGTAGGGGGCTCGCGCTGAACACTGAAGCTTTCTTT. The whole variable domain, remainder taken from reference TRBV19 and TRBJ1-1, is DGGITQSPKYLFRKEGQNVTLSCEQNLNHDAMYWYRQDPGQGLRLIYYSQIVNDFQKGDIAEGYSVSREKKESFPLTVTSAQKNPTAFYLCAISSGRGLALNTEAFFGQGTRLTVV.

The genes are TRBV29-1 and TRBJ1-2; D is undetermined. The CDR3 length is 13 residues. The V and J ends lost 4 bases and 1 base respectively, with 10 bases between them. Germline CDR1 SQVTM, CDR2 ANQGSEA. The CDR3, as DNA: TGCAGCGTTGGGGAGGGAGGTAACTATGGCTACACCTTC. Its protein product is CSVGEGGNYGYTF.